This T cell receptor (beta chain) was captured in a study of a mutant IDH1 vaccine in newly diagnosed glioma. Study in general: In weeks 1, 3, 5, 7, 11, 15, 19 and 23, patients were vaccinated. Vaccine dosing followed radiotherapy by 4-6 weeks, or accompanied temozolomide cycles. Treatment recipients were approximately 62% male and about 40% female, and their mean age was around 40 years.

The protocol was immunoSEQ multiplex PCR, while the TCRdb copy is restricted to in-frame clones and leaves out a portion. This table has tens of thousands of clones, about 81% appearing once. A note on this clone: Its specificity is not known.

Time point noted: week 23, last vaccination. Vaccination used 300 ug of mutant IDH1 20-mer peptide per dose, with topical imiquimod. V shed 3 bases, J shed 6 bases, and the junction held 3 bases outside the gene matches. The CDR3 length is 14 residues. The V gene's germline CDR1 is MGHRA and CDR2 YSYEKL. This TCR was sampled from a woman between 35 and 50 years old with glioma. Some clones in this sample may be carry-over from other donors' samples. The J gene is TRBJ1-5, the V gene TRBV4-1; 9 bases map to TRBD1. Material: PBMCs, obtained from a glioma patient whose treatment included an IDH1 peptide vaccine. The CDR3 nucleotides read TGCGCCAGCAGCCATACAGGGGGCGGTCAGCCCCAGCATTTT. Protein product: CASSHTGGGQPQHF.